What follows describes a single T cell receptor beta chain. There is no known antigen for this receptor. No base-level quality is on record; no much larger clone is a single base apart. The data were taken from a study of shared clonotypes between healthy human individuals (TCRdb year 2020). Context from the whole study: The cohort comprised a couple of women and a few men aged 18 to 49 years. Per donor, three plates each were used for CD4 naive and CD4 memory, two for CD8 naive, and one for CD8 memory. Blood TCR repertoires of about 5 healthy adults were deeply sequenced to estimate repertoire size and the extent of clonotype sharing between individuals. Different laboratories and diverse techniques were used to prepare libraries and sequence TCR repertoires, to increase sequencing depth and limit assay-specific biases. Per donor, leukapheresis produced somewhere between about 0.94 and 10 billion PBMCs.

The CDR3 contains 13 residues, cysteine and phenylalanine counted. Only the CDR3 portion is preserved as DNA: 39 bases, with reading frame beginning at the first base. The germline V gene provides CDR1 MNHEY and CDR2 SVGAGI. The germline ends are 4 bases apart after V is trimmed by 2 bases and J by 0 bases. The donors were healthy, HIV-negative adults who had no recently reported acute infections or vaccinations. All donors were Caucasian adults living in Nashville, Tennessee, USA. CD4+ T cells were enriched by magnetic negative selection, after which naive cells were positively selected on CD45RA and the negative fraction was taken as the memory subset. Blood was collected by leukapheresis, and PBMCs were isolated by Ficoll-Histopaque density gradient centrifugation and then cryopreserved in liquid nitrogen vapor phase. Purity and quantity of every magnetically sorted T cell population were checked by analytical flow cytometry. Genomic DNA was isolated from every sorted fraction and measured by UV absorbance on a Nanodrop 2000c.

The paper as a whole reports these results and caveats: Naive subsets generally had larger estimated clonotype richness than memory subsets did. Sampling was restricted to blood, and TCR repertoires in tissue are likely to differ from TCR repertoires in blood. Approximately 5% of naive CD4, 3.5% of naive CD8, around 2.3% of memory CD4, and about 0.4% of memory CD8 clonotypes were shared across several donors. Pairwise subsampling indicated that sequencing depth was expected to affect the degree of clonotype sharing among donors. Because the study included a small number of donors, the genetic and exposure-history diversity represented was limited. Incomplete sequencing was indicated by rarefaction of sorted-subset datasets, despite the large sequencing depth. Compared with non-shared clonotypes, the clonotypes found in all four sorted-subset donors had higher generation probabilities.

TCR CDR3 regions were amplified from genomic DNA by multiplex PCR using the deep immunoSEQ assay. For each cell subset, the extracted genomic DNA was distributed evenly across all wells of several immunoSEQ 96-well plates, and each plate served as one replicate. For sorted subsets, about 220 ng of genomic DNA, equivalent to roughly 30,000 T cell genomes, went into each replicate PCR. Purified libraries were measured with a Qubit 3.0 fluorometer, size-checked on a Bioanalyzer 2100, and measured again with the KAPA Library Quantification kit. Every immunoSEQ 96-well plate was sequenced on a separate single-read 150-cycle Illumina NextSeq 550 flow cell. On the authors' methods: The immunoSEQ output contained only junctional sequences without quality scores, so filtering could not match that applied to full-length reads. Sequences were annotated with PyIR, a Python wrapper for IgBLAST v1.9, using IMGT germline references to assign V/J genes and CDR3. Reads were removed for weak V/J assignments (E-value above 1e-6), missing CDR3, stop codons, out-of-frame junctions, or ambiguous translated residues. V3J clonotypes were defined as sequences sharing the same inferred V gene, J gene, and CDR3 amino acid sequence. The percentage overlap between two repertoires was calculated by dividing the number of shared unique clonotypes by the size of the smaller repertoire. Repertoire richness was assessed with RTK rarefaction, the Chao1 estimator, and Recon v2.1 estimates of unobserved clonotypes. For all TCRbeta clonotypes obtained by the gDNA method from a few donors, generation probabilities were computed with OLGA. Here the immuneACCESS table is served through TCRdb, limited to in-frame sequences with V and J called. Missing clones are a known gap in these copies; in checked studies unresolved V genes cover under half, and the rest lacks a known reason. V and J calls and clone size are given by that table; D and trimming were obtained from the DNA. The sample data list around 1,000,000 clones, and around 77% of these were observed just once. The ten largest clones take up over 0.8% of the sample.

Specimen: memory CD4+ T cells from PBMCs. Interpreted using the paper, the cell subset or site label stands for: CD45RA-negative fraction. In this chain, TRBV6-5 is recombined with TRBJ1-2, with the D gene not clear enough to name. This receptor was identified in a man aged 18 to 29 in good health. Some clones in this sample may be carry-over from other donors' samples. Read as DNA, the sequence is TGTGCCAGCAGTTACGAAGCTAACTATGGCTACACCTTC. The resulting protein is CASSYEANYGYTF.